Below, one T cell receptor (beta chain) is given with its context. Its target is unknown. This record belongs to a study of identical twins. Findings of the study overall: Models, which agreed with sharing between unrelated individuals, nonetheless underestimated the out-of-frame TCR alpha sharing seen in monozygotic twins. Invariant T cells like MAIT and iNKT could partly confound the zero-insertion analyses. Within beta out-of-frame sequences, the excess sharing observed between twins was weaker.

Carrying unique molecular identifiers, the cDNA also gained a universal primer site through template switching. TCRdb reanalysed the 5' RACE reads using MiXCR and keeps one entry per CDR3 protein. The sample has approximately 600,000 distinct CDR3 sequences; over 8.5% are singletons. CDR1 is SNHLY, CDR2 FYNNEI, per germline. Deletions cut 0 bases from V and 7 bases from J, with 7 bases between. The CDR3 has 13 residues. The data also belong to a second study, concerning yellow fever vaccine responses in identical twins.

This receptor was identified in a woman aged 18-29 years in good health. The rearrangement links TRBV2 to TRBJ1-5, with D uncertain. The source material was PBMCs. CDR3: CASSEARIQPQHF. The CDR3 DNA reads as TGTGCCAGCAGTGAAGCCAGGATCCAGCCCCAGCATTTT.